These 19 T cell receptor beta chains came from one sample sequenced in a study of T cell responses to AZD1222 COVID-19 vaccine. Here immunoSEQ multiplex PCR was the method, and the copy in TCRdb shows in-frame clones only, minus some. The sample contains 99,000 or so clones, about 93% of which appear only once. Material: peripheral blood, obtained on day 0 of AZD1222 vaccination. The source of these receptors is an adult in good health.

The chain is built from TRBV6-5 and TRBJ1-2, with TRBD1 as a possible D gene (5 bases). Trimming cost V 0 bases and J 8 bases, with 13 bases left between them. Germline V gene lookup returns CDR1 MNHEY and CDR2 SVGAGI. The CDR3 has 14 residues. The CDR3 loop reads CASSYSRGPGGYTF. CDR3 sequence (DNA): TGTGCCAGCAGTTACTCGAGGGGCCCAGGAGGCTACACCTTC.

The J gene is TRBJ1-2, the V gene TRBV5-4; the D gene is possibly TRBD1 (6 bases). Trimming took 0 bases from V and 8 from J, leaving 14 bases between them. This CDR3 spans 14 amino acids. Germline CDR1 is SGHNT and CDR2 is YYREEE (reference sequence). For the CDR3, the DNA is TGTGCCAGCAGCTTGGGGCAGGGGCGCGAGGGCTACACCTTC. Residues: CASSLGQGREGYTF.

For this clone: A read error may produce the germline difference seen at one junction end. The chain joins TRBV6-1 to TRBJ2-2; D may be TRBD2 (5 bases). This CDR3 comprises 13 residues. Germline V CDR1 and CDR2: MNHNS, SASEGT. The CDR3 region has the DNA TGTGCCAGCAGCGAAGCGGACACCGGGGAGCTGTTTTTT. It yields the protein CASSEADTGELFF.

Only one count was recorded for this clone. V is TRBV2 and J is TRBJ2-4; TRBD1 agrees at 11 bases. CDR3 length: 15 residues. From germline, CDR1 is SNHLY and CDR2 FYNNEI. J was trimmed by 10 bases and V by 3 bases; bases with no gene match: 8. The CDR3 DNA is TGTGCCAGCAGTGACGGACAGGGGGCCCGACGGATTCAGTACTTC. Its protein product is CASSDGQGARRIQYF.

This chain links TRBV5-1 with TRBJ2-1; D possibly corresponds to TRBD1 (6 bases). Germline CDR1 is SGHRS and CDR2 is YFSETQ. The CDR3 runs to 20 residues. V was pared by 1 base and J by 0 bases, with 23 bases between. The CDR3 DNA reads TGCGCCAGCAGCTTGCCAGGGGTCGGAGCCAACCTTCCCTCCTACAATGAGCAGTTCTTC. Residues: CASSLPGVGANLPSYNEQFF.

V is TRBV28 and J is TRBJ2-1; possibly TRBD2 for D (6 bases). This CDR3 spans 14 amino acids. V lost 2 bases and J 7 bases, leaving 12 bases between the germline ends. Germline V gene sequence: CDR1 MDHEN, CDR2 SYDVKM. CDR3 in DNA: TGTGCCAGCAGTTTACCGGGAGTACGAAATGAGCAGTTCTTC. It encodes CASSLPGVRNEQFF. The entire variable domain, with the rest obtained from reference TRBV28 and TRBJ2-1, is as follows: DVKVTQSSRYLVKRTGEKVFLECVQDMDHENMFWYRQDPGLGLRLIYFSYDVKMKEKGDIPEGYSVSREKKERFSLILESASTNQTSMYLCASSLPGVRNEQFFGPGTRLTVL.

The CDR3 bases are TGCGCCAGCAGCCGGGACAGGGAATACGAGCAGTACTTC. This sequence encodes CASSRDREYEQYF. The chain employs TRBV5-1 and TRBJ2-7; the match to TRBD1 covers 9 bases. The CDR3 contains 13 residues. CDR1 and CDR2 from the germline V gene are SGHRS and YFSETQ. The V segment lost 4 bases and the J segment 4 bases; nucleotides outside the gene matches: 3.

J is TRBJ2-7 and V is TRBV6-2 or TRBV6-3; 10 nucleotides line up with TRBD2. The germline V gene encodes CDR1 MNHEY and CDR2 SVGEGT. With 5 bases clipped from V and 4 bases from J, the junction kept 8 bases outside the gene matches. This CDR3 spans 15 amino acids. In nucleotides, the CDR3 is TGTGCCAGCAGTGGGAGGACTAGCGGCATTTACGAGCAGTACTTC. This codes for CASSGRTSGIYEQYF.

The gene calls are TRBV19 and TRBJ2-2, with 7 bases fitting TRBD2. Germline CDR1 and CDR2: LNHDA and SQIVND (reference sequence). V dropped 8 bases and J dropped 6; count of bases not matched to a gene: 12. The CDR3 runs 15 residues. CDR3 residues: CASGWGGRLSGELFF. The CDR3, as DNA: TGTGCCAGTGGATGGGGCGGGAGACTGTCCGGGGAGCTGTTTTTT.

The chain links TRBV3-1 (or the pseudogene TRBV3-2) to TRBJ2-7, with D uncertain. The germline V gene encodes CDR1 LGHDT and CDR2 YNNKEL (reference sequence). The CDR3 spans 14 residues. Between the trimmed V and J ends, which lost 1 base and 6 bases, there was a span of 13 bases. The CDR3 loop is CASSQGAGRSEQYF. CDR3 in DNA: TGTGCCAGCAGCCAAGGGGCAGGAAGAAGCGAGCAGTACTTC.

The chain links TRBV28 to TRBJ1-2, with no clear D. Germline V gene data show CDR1 as MDHEN and CDR2 as SYDVKM. The CDR3 has 11 amino acids. Trimming cost V 6 bases and J 6 bases, with 8 bases left between them. CDR3 sequence reads: CASSGWDGYTF. The CDR3 DNA follows: TGTGCCAGCAGCGGGTGGGATGGCTACACCTTC.

The chain joins TRBV5-6 to TRBJ1-3; D remains ambiguous. CDR1 and CDR2 from the germline V gene are SGHDT and YYEEEE. The ends were cut back, 4 bases at V and 8 bases at J, with 16 bases in the middle. The CDR3 sequence is 14 residues long. The CDR3 loop reads CASSADFSRHTIYF. CDR3 coding DNA: TGTGCCAGCAGCGCTGACTTTTCCCGGCACACCATATATTTT. Full variable domain (rest looked up from reference TRBV5-6 and TRBJ1-3): DAGVTQSPTHLIKTRGQQVTLRCSPKSGHDTVSWYQQALGQGPQFIFQYYEEEERQRGNFPDRFSGHQFPNYSSELNVNALLLGDSALYLCASSADFSRHTIYFGEGSWLTVV.

This chain joins TRBV2 and TRBJ1-1; a possible D gene is TRBD1 (6 bases). V lost 0 bases to trimming and J lost 5 bases, with 10 bases between them. This CDR3 region has 14 residues. The germline V gene encodes CDR1 SNHLY and CDR2 FYNNEI. CDR3 residues: CASSEATGWTEAFF. Written as DNA, the CDR3 is TGTGCCAGCAGTGAAGCGACAGGTTGGACTGAAGCTTTCTTT.

This clone was observed a single time. The chain carries TRBV5-5 and TRBJ2-7, with TRBD2 as a possible D gene (6 bases). V lost 4 bases, J lost 5 bases, and 19 bases lay in between. The CDR3 contains 15 residues. Germline V gene sequence: CDR1 SGHKS, CDR2 YYEKEE (reference sequence). The CDR3 sequence: CASSGGGTASNEQYF. CDR3 sequence (DNA): TGTGCCAGCAGCGGTGGGGGGACGGCCTCTAACGAGCAGTACTTC.

This chain links TRBV5-1 with TRBJ1-4; 11 bases match TRBD1. After removal of 3 bases from V and 7 bases from J, the junction contained 5 bases not matched to a gene. The CDR3 loop spans 15 amino acids. Germline V gives CDR1 SGHRS, CDR2 YFSETQ. CDR3 nucleotide sequence: TGCGCCAGCAGCTCAAGGGACAGGGGGAGTGAAAAACTGTTTTTT. Translation: CASSSRDRGSEKLFF.

This sequence joins TRBV7-9 and TRBJ1-4; D is undetermined. This CDR3 is 18 amino acids long. V was cut by 1 base and J by 6 bases, with 21 bases left in between. The V gene's germline CDR1 is SEHNR and CDR2 FQNEAQ (reference sequence). CDR3 DNA: TGTGCCAGCAGCTTAGGGGCATACTCACCCCGTCTGGATGAAAAACTGTTTTTT. Residues: CASSLGAYSPRLDEKLFF.

This chain links TRBV29-1 with TRBJ1-1; D is ambiguous. Trimming stripped 4 bases from V and 0 bases from J, with 6 bases between. Germline V gene sequence: CDR1 SQVTM, CDR2 ANQGSEA. The CDR3 consists of 12 residues. In DNA, the CDR3 is TGCAGCGTTGTCAATATGAACACTGAAGCTTTCTTT. This codes for CSVVNMNTEAFF.

The CDR3 region is CAISNLGGNTEAFF. As DNA, the CDR3 is TGTGCCATCAGTAACTTAGGGGGGAACACTGAAGCTTTCTTT. The rearrangement joins TRBV10-3 to TRBJ1-1; D may be TRBD1 (6 bases). V lost 5 bases, J lost 1 base, and 11 bases lay in between. Germline CDR1 ENHRY, CDR2 SYGVKD. The CDR3 runs 14 residues.

The chain employs TRBV28 and TRBJ2-3; TRBD1 matches at 7 bases. The J segment lost 0 bases and the V segment lost 5 bases, leaving 5 bases of the junction unmatched. The CDR3 runs to 15 residues. Germline CDR1 is MDHEN and CDR2 is SYDVKM. CDR3 DNA sequence: TGTGCCAGCAGTGGCGCGACAGGGAGCACAGATACGCAGTATTTT. Protein product: CASSGATGSTDTQYF. The variable domain in full, completed from reference TRBV28 and TRBJ2-3, reads DVKVTQSSRYLVKRTGEKVFLECVQDMDHENMFWYRQDPGLGLRLIYFSYDVKMKEKGDIPEGYSVSREKKERFSLILESASTNQTSMYLCASSGATGSTDTQYFGPGTRLTVL.